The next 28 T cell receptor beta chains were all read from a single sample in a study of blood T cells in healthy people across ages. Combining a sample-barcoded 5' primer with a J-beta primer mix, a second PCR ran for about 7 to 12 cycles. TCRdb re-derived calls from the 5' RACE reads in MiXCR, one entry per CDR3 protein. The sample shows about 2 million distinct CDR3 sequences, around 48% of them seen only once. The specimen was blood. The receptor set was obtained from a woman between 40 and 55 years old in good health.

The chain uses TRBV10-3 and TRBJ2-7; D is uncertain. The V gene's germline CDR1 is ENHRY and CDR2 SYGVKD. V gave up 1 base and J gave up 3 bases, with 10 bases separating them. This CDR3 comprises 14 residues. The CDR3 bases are TGTGCCATCAGTGAGTTTTTCAGTAACTACGAGCAGTACTTC. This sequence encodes CAISEFFSNYEQYF.

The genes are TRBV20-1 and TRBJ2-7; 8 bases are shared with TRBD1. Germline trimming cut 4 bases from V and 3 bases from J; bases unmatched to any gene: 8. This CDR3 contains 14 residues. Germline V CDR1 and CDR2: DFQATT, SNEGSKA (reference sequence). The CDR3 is CSAITGGEGYEQYF. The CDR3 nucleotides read TGCAGTGCTATCACAGGGGGTGAGGGCTACGAGCAGTACTTC.

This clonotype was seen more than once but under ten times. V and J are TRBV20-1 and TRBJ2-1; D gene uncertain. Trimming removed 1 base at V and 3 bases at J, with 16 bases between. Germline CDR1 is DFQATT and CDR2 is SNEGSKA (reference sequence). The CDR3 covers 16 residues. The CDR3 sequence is CSARGARGLIYNEQFF. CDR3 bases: TGCAGTGCTAGAGGGGCCCGAGGCCTTATCTACAATGAGCAGTTCTTC.

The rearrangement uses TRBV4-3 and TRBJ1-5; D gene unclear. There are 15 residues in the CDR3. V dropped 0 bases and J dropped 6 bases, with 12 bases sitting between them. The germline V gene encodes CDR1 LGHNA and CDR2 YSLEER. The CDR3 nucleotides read TGCGCCAGCAGCCAAGATAAGAGGGTGAGTCAGCCCCAGCATTTT. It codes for CASSQDKRVSQPQHF.

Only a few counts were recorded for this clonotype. CDR3 loop: CASSSVGAARSYEQYF. The CDR3 coding sequence is TGTGCCAGCAGTAGTGTGGGGGCCGCCAGATCCTACGAGCAGTACTTC. The V and J genes are TRBV6-5 and TRBJ2-7, with D possibly matching TRBD1 (6 bases). Trimming removed 5 bases at V and 1 base at J, with 18 bases between. CDR1 and CDR2 from the germline V gene are MNHEY and SVGAGI. The length of the CDR3 is 16 residues.

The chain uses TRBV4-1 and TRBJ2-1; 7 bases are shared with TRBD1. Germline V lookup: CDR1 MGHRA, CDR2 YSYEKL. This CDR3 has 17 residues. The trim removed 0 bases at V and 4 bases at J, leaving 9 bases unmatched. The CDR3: CASSQEWGQKMYNEQFF. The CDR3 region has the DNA TGCGCCAGCAGCCAAGAGTGGGGACAGAAAATGTACAATGAGCAGTTCTTC.

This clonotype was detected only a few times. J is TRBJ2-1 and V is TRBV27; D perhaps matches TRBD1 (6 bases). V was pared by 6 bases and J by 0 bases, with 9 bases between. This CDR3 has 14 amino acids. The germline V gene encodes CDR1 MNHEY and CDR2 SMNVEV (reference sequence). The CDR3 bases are TGTGCCAGCAGGGACAGTAGCTCCTACAATGAGCAGTTCTTC. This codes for CASRDSSSYNEQFF.

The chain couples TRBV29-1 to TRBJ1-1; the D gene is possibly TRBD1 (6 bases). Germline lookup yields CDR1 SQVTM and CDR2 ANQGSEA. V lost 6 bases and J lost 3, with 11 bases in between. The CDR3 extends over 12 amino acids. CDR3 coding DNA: TGCAGCGTGGGACACCCTTACACTGAAGCTTTCTTT. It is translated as CSVGHPYTEAFF.

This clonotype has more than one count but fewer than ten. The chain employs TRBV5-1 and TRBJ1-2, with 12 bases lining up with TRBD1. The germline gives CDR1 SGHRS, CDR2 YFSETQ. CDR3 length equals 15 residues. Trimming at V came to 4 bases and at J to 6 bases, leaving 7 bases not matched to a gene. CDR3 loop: CASSPGQGAYNGYTF. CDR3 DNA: TGCGCCAGCAGCCCGGGACAGGGGGCGTATAATGGCTACACCTTC.

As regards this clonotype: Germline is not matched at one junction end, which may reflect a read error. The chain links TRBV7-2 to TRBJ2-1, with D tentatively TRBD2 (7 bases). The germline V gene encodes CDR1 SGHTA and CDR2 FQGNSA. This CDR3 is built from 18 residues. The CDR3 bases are TGTGCCGGCAGCTTGGGGGGGCGGGGGACCAGCTCCTACAATGAGCAGTTCTTC. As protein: CAGSLGGRGTSSYNEQFF.

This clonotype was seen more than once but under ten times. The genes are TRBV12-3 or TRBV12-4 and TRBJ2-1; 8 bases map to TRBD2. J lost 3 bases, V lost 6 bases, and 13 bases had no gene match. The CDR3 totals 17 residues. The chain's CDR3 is CASSPPTGGLGYNEQFF. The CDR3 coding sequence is TGTGCCAGCAGCCCCCCGACGGGGGGGCTCGGCTACAATGAGCAGTTCTTC.

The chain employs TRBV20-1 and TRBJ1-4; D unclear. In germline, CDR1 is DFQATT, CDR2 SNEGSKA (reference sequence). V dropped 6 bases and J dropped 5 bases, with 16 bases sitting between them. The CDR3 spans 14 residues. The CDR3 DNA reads TGCAGTGCCCTGGCGCCGACTGTGAATGAAAAACTGTTTTTT. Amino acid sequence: CSALAPTVNEKLFF.

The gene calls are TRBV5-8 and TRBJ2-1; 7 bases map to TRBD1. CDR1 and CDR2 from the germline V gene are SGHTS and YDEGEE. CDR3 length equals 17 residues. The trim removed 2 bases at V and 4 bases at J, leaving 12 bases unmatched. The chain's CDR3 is CASSLEGQSDHYNEQFF. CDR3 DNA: TGTGCCAGCAGCTTAGAGGGACAGAGCGACCATTACAATGAGCAGTTCTTC. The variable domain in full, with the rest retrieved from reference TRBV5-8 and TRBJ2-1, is EAGVTQSPTHLIKTRGQQATLRCSPISGHTSVYWYQQALGLGLQFLLWYDEGEERNRGNFPPRFSGRQFPNYSSELNVNALELEDSALYLCASSLEGQSDHYNEQFFGPGTRLTVL.

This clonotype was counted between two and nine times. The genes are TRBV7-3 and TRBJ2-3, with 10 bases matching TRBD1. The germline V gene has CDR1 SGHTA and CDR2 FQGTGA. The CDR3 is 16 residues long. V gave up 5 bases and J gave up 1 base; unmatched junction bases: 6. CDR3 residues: CASSADRGLGTDTQYF. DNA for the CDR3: TGTGCCAGCAGCGCCGACAGGGGGCTTGGCACAGATACGCAGTATTTT.

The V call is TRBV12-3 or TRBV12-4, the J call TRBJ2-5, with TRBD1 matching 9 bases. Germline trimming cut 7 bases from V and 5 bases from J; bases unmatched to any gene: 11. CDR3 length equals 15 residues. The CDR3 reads CASIDDRGEKETQYF. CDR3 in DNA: TGTGCCAGCATCGACGACAGGGGGGAAAAGGAGACCCAGTACTTC.

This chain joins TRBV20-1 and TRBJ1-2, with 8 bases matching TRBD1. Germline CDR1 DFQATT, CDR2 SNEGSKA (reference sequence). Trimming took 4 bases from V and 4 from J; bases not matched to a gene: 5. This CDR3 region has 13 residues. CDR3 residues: CSANMGQVYGYTF. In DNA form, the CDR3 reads TGCAGTGCTAACATGGGACAGGTCTATGGCTACACCTTC.

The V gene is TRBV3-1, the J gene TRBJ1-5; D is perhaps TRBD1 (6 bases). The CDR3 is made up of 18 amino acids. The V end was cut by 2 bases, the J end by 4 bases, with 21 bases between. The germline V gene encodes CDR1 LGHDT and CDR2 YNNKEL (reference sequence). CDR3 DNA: TGTGCCAGCAGCCAAAAAAACCCGGACAGATTTCGGAATCAGCCCCAGCATTTT. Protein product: CASSQKNPDRFRNQPQHF.

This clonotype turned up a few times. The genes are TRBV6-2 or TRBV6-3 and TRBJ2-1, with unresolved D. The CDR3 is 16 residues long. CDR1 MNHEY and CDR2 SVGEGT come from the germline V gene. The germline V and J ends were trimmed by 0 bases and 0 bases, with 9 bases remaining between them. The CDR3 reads CASSYSGFSSYNEQFF. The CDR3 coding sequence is TGTGCCAGCAGTTACTCCGGTTTTAGCTCCTACAATGAGCAGTTCTTC.

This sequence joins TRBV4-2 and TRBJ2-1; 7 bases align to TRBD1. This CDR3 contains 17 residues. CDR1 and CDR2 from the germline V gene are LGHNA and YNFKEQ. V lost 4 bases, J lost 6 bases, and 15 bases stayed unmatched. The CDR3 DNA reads TGTGCCAGCAGCCTCCTCGAGGCAGGGGGAGCTAGCAATGAGCAGTTCTTC. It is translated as CASSLLEAGGASNEQFF.

The CDR3 protein is CASSQDGAGDDGYTF. CDR3 nucleotides: TGCGCCAGCAGCCAAGATGGGGCAGGGGACGATGGCTACACCTTC. The chain links TRBV4-3 to TRBJ1-2; TRBD1 might be the D (6 bases). Trimming left V 0 bases short and J 6 bases short, with 14 bases between. CDR3 length: 15 residues. The V gene's germline CDR1 is LGHNA and CDR2 YSLEER.

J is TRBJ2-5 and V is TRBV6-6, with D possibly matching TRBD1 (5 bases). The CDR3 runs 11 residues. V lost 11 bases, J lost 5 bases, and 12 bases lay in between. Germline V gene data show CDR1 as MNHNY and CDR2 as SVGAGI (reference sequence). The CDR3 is CAALGVETQYF. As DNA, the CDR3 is TGTGCCGCCTTAGGGGTGGAGACCCAGTACTTC.

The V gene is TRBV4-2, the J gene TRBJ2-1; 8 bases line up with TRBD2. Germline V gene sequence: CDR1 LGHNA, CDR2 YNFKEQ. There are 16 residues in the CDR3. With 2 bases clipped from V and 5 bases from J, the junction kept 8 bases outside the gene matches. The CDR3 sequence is CASSQPGGGTDNEQFF. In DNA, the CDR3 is TGTGCCAGCAGCCAACCCGGCGGGGGGACCGACAATGAGCAGTTCTTC.

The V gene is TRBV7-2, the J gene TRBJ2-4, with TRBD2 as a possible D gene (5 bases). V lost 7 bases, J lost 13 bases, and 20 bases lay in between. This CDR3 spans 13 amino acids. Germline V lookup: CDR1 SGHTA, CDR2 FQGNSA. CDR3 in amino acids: CASNDNLLGEQYF. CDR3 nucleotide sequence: TGTGCCAGCAACGACAACCTACTGGGAGAGCAGTACTTC.

DNA of the CDR3: TGCAGCGCTGGCGATAGCGGGGGGCTCAATGAGCAGTACTTC. Translating it yields CSAGDSGGLNEQYF. The V call is TRBV29-1, the J call TRBJ2-5; 10 positions match TRBD2. V shed 7 bases, J shed 11 bases, and the junction held 16 bases outside the gene matches. The CDR3 has 14 residues. Per germline, CDR1 SQVTM and CDR2 ANQGSEA.

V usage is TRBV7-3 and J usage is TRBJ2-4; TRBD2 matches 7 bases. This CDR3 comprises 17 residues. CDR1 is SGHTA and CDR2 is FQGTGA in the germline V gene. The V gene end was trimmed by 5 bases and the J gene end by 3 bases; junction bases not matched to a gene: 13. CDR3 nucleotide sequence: TGTGCCAGCAGCCCAAGGGGTCGCAGGGAGGGCAAAAACATTCAGTACTTC. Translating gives CASSPRGRREGKNIQYF.

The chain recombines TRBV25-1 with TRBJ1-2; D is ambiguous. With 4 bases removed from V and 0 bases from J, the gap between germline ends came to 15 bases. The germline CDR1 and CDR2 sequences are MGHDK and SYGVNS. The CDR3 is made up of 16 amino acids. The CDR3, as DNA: TGTGCCAGCAGTGCCCCATTTGGGCTAGCTAACTATGGCTACACCTTC. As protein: CASSAPFGLANYGYTF.

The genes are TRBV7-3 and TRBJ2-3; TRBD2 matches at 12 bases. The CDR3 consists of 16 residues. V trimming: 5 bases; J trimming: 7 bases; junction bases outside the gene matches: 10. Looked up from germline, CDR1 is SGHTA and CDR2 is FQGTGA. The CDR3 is CASSPRTSGDRNTQYF. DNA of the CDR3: TGTGCCAGCAGCCCCCGGACTAGCGGGGATCGGAATACGCAGTATTTT.

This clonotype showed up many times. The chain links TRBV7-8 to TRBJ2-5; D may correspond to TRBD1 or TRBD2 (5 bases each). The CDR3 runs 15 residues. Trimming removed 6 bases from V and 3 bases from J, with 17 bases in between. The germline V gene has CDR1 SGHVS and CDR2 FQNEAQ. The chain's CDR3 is CASSSSRGYEETQYF. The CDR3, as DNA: TGTGCCAGCAGTTCTTCCCGGGGCTACGAAGAGACCCAGTACTTC.